This is a list of T cell receptor beta chains from one sample in a study of T cells in Graves' hyperthyroidism and ophthalmopathy. A single record per CDR3 protein comes from TCRdb applying MiXCR to the multiplex PCR reads. Seen here are about 250,000 distinct CDR3 sequences, approximately 21% observed once, and the top ten hold about 60%. Sequencing input: blood. These receptors were obtained from a man in his thirties or forties with Graves' ophthalmopathy. The conserved cysteine and the conserved F or W are not part of the CDR3 here. Some rows mark clone size as missing; the rest say once, few, many or name a class of expanded clone.

v_call	j_call	cdr3_length	clone_size	cdr3_aa
TRBV6-2/TRBV6-3	TRBJ2-1	13	.	ASRVPGLADNEQF
TRBV11-2	TRBJ2-1	15	many	ASSPSRWLAGGNEQF
TRBV19	TRBJ2-7	13	.	ASSIVAGLRNEQY
TRBV9	TRBJ2-7	13	.	ASSGSRQGVNEQY
TRBV18	TRBJ1-5	12	many	ASSSGQGRQPQH
TRBV6-5	TRBJ2-3	12	once	ASSSGRLLDTQY
TRBV6-6	TRBJ2-2	15	few	ASSYSMSRANTGELF
TRBV3-1	TRBJ1-5	14	few	ASSQRGQGGRQPQH
TRBV11-3	TRBJ2-1	12	.	ASSQEGDNNEQF
TRBV18	TRBJ2-5	10	few	ASSTSGQGEY
TRBV29-1	TRBJ2-4	11	.	SVPSLAKNIQY
TRBV7-2	TRBJ2-2	15	many	ASSLQGRGFFGGELF
TRBV29-1	TRBJ1-4	10	.	SVDQGGEKLF
TRBV5-1	TRBJ2-2	13	few	ASSLWTGLTGELF
TRBV11-2	TRBJ2-1	16	.	ASSPRLAGVTSYNEQF
TRBV14	TRBJ2-1	11	many	ASSQDLYNEQF
TRBV24-1	TRBJ2-2	16	.	ATSDVGILAENTGELF
TRBV2	TRBJ2-4	12	many	ASSGDRVKNIQY
TRBV7-2	TRBJ2-4	11	.	ASSSGTGNIQY
TRBV2	TRBJ2-5	13	many	ASSAGGRRGETQY
TRBV28	TRBJ2-1	12	.	ASSSSVAANEQF
TRBV7-2	TRBJ1-5	14	few	ASSPFAGFSNQPQH
TRBV7-2	TRBJ1-2	15	.	ASSLASDELTGNGYT
TRBV7-9	TRBJ2-2	14	.	ASSRTSGNGTGELF
TRBV20-1	TRBJ1-6	13	.	SAPNLGQGNSPLH
TRBV9	TRBJ2-7	16	.	ASSSNTNPRDRTYEQY
TRBV3-1	TRBJ2-5	14	many	ASSQDPTGGEKTQY
TRBV27	TRBJ1-2	12	.	ASRRTAVNYGYT
TRBV4-1	TRBJ2-4	13	few	ASSQAYYLKNIQY
TRBV28	TRBJ2-7	11	few	ASTRGGSYEQY
TRBV27	TRBJ1-1	12	.	ASSQGGLVSEAF
TRBV3-1	TRBJ1-1	14	many	ASSSTRQRMNTEAF